The present T cell receptor (beta chain) was sequenced within a study of blood T cell repertoires in COVID-19. On the study more broadly: Samples representing acute and convalescent COVID-19 were sourced from the United States, Italy and Spain.

This CDR3 comprises 15 residues. Germline V CDR1 and CDR2: SGHRS, YFSETQ. V lost 3 bases, J lost 0 bases, and 12 bases lay in between. Authors' analysis steps: Quantification of nucleated cells was approximated via reference gene primer amplification. Data came from immunoSEQ multiplex PCR; TCRdb stores just in-frame clones and leaves some out. V and J calls and clone size are copied from that table; D and trimming were computed from the DNA. The sample has around 100,000 clones, roughly nine tenths seen once; the top ten hold 6.2%. The V gene is TRBV5-1, the J gene TRBJ2-5; D is uncertain. What was sequenced was peripheral blood. This clonotype was obtained from a human donor in a cohort sampled during active COVID-19. The CDR3 protein is CASSSGGADQETQYF. For the CDR3, the DNA is TGCGCCAGCAGCTCTGGTGGAGCCGACCAAGAGACCCAGTACTTC. The full variable domain, completed using reference TRBV5-1 and TRBJ2-5, is KAGVTQTPRYLIKTRGQQVTLSCSPISGHRSVSWYQQTPGQGLQFLFEYFSETQRNKGNFPGRFSGRQFSNSRSEMNVSTLELGDSALYLCASSSGGADQETQYFGPGTRLLVL.